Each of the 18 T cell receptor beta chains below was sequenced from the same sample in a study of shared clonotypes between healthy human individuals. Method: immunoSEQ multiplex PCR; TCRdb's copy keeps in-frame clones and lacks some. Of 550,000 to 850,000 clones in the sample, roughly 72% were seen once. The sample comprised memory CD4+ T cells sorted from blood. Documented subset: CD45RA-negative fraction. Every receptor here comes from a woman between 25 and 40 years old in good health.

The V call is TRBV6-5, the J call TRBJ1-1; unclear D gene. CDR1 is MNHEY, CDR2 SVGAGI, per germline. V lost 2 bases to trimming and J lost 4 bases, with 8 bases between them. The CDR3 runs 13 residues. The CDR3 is CASSYGSSTEAFF. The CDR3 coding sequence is TGTGCCAGCAGTTACGGAAGCAGCACTGAAGCTTTCTTT.

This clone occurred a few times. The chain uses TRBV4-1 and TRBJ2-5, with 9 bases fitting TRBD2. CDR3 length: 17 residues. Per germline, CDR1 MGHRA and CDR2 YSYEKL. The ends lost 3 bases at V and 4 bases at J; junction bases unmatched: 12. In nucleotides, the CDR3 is TGCGCCAGCAGCCAGGGAGCGGGAGGTAGTCAGGGAGAGACCCAGTACTTC. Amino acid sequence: CASSQGAGGSQGETQYF.

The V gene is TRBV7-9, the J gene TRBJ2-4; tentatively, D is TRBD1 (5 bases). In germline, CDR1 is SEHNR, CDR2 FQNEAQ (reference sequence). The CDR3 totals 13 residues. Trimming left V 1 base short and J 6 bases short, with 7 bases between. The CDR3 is CASSLGQSNIQYF. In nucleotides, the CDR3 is TGTGCCAGCAGCTTAGGACAGTCAAACATTCAGTACTTC.

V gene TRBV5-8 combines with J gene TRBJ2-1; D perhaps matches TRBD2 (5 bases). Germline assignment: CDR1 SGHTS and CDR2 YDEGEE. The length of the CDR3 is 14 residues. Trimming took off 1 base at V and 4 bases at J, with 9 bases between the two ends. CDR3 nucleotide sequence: TGTGCCAGCAGCTTGTTCCGGGGATACAATGAGCAGTTCTTC. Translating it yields CASSLFRGYNEQFF.

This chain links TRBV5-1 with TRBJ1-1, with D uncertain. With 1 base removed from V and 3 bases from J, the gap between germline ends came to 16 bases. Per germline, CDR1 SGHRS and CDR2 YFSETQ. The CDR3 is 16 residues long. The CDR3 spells CASSLQFNPRDTEAFF. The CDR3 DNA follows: TGCGCCAGCAGCTTGCAATTCAATCCGAGGGACACTGAAGCTTTCTTT. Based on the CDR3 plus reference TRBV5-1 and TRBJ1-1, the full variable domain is KAGVTQTPRYLIKTRGQQVTLSCSPISGHRSVSWYQQTPGQGLQFLFEYFSETQRNKGNFPGRFSGRQFSNSRSEMNVSTLELGDSALYLCASSLQFNPRDTEAFFGQGTRLTVV.

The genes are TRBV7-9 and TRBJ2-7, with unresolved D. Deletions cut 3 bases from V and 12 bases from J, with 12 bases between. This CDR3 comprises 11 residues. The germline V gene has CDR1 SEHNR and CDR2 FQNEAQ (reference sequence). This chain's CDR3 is CASSFLGPPYF. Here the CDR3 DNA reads TGTGCCAGCAGCTTCCTGGGTCCCCCGTACTTC.

The CDR3: CASSDSPGGVDTQYF. The CDR3 bases are TGTGCCAGCAGTGACTCCCCTGGGGGGGTGGATACGCAGTATTTT. This chain connects TRBV6-4 to TRBJ2-3, with TRBD2 matching 7 bases. This CDR3 is built from 15 residues. J was trimmed by 6 bases and V by 0 bases; bases with no gene match: 6. The germline V gene has CDR1 MRHNA and CDR2 SNTAGT.

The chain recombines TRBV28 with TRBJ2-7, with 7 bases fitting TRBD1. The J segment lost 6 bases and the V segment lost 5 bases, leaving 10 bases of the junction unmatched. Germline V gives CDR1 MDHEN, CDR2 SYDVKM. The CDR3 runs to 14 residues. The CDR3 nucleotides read TGTGCCAGCAGTAAACCGGGACAGCCCCTCGAGCAGTACTTC. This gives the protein CASSKPGQPLEQYF.

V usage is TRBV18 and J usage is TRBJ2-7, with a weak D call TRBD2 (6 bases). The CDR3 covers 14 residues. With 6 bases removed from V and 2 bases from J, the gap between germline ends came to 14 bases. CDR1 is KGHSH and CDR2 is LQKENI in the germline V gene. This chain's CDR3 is CASSRRDSTYEQYF. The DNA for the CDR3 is TGTGCCAGCTCGCGCCGGGACTCAACCTACGAGCAGTACTTC.

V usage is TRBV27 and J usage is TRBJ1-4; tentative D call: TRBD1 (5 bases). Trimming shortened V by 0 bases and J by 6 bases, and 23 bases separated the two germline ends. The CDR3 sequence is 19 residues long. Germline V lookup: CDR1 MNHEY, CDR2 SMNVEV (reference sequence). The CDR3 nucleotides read TGTGCCAGCAGTTTATCGTACCGAAAGACCGAGGGGAGAGATGAAAAACTGTTTTTT. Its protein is CASSLSYRKTEGRDEKLFF.

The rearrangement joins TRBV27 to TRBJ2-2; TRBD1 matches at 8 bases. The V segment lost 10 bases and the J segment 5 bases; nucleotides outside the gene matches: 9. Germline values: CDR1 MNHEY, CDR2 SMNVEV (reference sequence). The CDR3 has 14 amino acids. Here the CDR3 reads CATEDRARTGELFF. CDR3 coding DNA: TGTGCCACCGAGGACAGGGCCAGAACCGGGGAGCTGTTTTTT.

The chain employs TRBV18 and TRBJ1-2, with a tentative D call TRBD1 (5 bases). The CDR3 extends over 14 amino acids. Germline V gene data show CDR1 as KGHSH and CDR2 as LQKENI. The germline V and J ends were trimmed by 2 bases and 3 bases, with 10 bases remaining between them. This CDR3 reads CASSPEGEDYGYTF. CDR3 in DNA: TGTGCCAGCTCACCAGAAGGGGAGGACTATGGCTACACCTTC. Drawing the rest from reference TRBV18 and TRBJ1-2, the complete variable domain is NAGVMQNPRHLVRRRGQEARLRCSPMKGHSHVYWYRQLPEEGLKFMVYLQKENIIDESGMPKERFSAEFPKEGPSILRIQQVVRGDSAAYFCASSPEGEDYGYTFGSGTRLTVV.

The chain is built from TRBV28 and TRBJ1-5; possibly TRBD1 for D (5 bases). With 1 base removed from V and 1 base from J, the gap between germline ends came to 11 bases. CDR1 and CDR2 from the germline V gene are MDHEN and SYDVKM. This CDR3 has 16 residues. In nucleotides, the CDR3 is TGTGCCAGCAGTTTATCCCGGCGGGGGAGCAATCAGCCCCAGCATTTT. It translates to CASSLSRRGSNQPQHF.

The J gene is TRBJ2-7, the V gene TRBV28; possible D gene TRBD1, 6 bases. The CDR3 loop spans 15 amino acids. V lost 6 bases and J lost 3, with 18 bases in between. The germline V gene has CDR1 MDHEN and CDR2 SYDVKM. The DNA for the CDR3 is TGTGCCAGCAGGATGGTCGGGCAGGGGCTCTACGAGCAGTACTTC. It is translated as CASRMVGQGLYEQYF.

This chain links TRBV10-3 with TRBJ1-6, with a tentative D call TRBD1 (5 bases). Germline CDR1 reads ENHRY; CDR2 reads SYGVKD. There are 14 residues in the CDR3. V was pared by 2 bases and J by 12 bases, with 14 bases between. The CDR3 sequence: CAISEQGSGGPLHF. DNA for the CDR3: TGTGCCATCAGTGAGCAAGGCTCCGGGGGACCCCTCCACTTT.

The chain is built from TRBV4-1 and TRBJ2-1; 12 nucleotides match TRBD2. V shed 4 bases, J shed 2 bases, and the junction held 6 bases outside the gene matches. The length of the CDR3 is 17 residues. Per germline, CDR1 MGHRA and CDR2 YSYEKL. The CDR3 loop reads CASSRYSSGRAYNEQFF. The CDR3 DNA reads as TGCGCCAGCAGCCGATACTCTAGCGGGAGGGCCTACAATGAGCAGTTCTTC.

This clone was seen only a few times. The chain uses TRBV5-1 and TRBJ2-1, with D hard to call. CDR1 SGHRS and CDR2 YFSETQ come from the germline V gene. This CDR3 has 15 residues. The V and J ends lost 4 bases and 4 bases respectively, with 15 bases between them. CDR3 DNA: TGCGCCAGCAGCCCCGACACGCCCTCATACAATGAGCAGTTCTTC. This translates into CASSPDTPSYNEQFF.

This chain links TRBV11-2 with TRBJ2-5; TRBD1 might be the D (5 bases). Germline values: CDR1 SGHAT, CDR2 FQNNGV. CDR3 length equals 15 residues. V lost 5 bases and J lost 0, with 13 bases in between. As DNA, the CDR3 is TGTGCCAGCAGCCTGATCAGGGCAGACCAAGAGACCCAGTACTTC. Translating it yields CASSLIRADQETQYF.